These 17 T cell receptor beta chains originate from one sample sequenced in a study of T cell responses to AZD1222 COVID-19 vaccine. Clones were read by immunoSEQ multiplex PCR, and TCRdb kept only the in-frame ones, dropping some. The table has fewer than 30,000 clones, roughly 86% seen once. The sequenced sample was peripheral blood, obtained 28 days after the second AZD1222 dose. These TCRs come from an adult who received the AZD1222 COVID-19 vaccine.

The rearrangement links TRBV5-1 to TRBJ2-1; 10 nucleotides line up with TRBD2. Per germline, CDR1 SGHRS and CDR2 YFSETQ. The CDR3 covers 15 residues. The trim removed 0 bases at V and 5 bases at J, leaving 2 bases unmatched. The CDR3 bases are TGCGCCAGCAGCTTGGGACTAGCGGGCCACAATGAGCAGTTCTTC. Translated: CASSLGLAGHNEQFF. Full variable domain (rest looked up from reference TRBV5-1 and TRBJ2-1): KAGVTQTPRYLIKTRGQQVTLSCSPISGHRSVSWYQQTPGQGLQFLFEYFSETQRNKGNFPGRFSGRQFSNSRSEMNVSTLELGDSALYLCASSLGLAGHNEQFFGPGTRLTVL.

The DNA for the CDR3 is TGTGCCACCAGCAGCCCTCGGACAGGGGTAGAAAAACTGTTTTTT. The encoded protein is CATSSPRTGVEKLFF. The genes are TRBV15 and TRBJ1-4; TRBD1 agrees at 9 bases. Looked up from germline, CDR1 is LNHNV and CDR2 is YYDKDF (reference sequence). CDR3 length: 15 residues. V shed 3 bases, J shed 8 bases, and the junction held 7 bases outside the gene matches. Combining the CDR3 with reference TRBV15 and TRBJ1-4 gives the whole variable domain DAMVIQNPRYQVTQFGKPVTLSCSQTLNHNVMYWYQQKSSQAPKLLFHYYDKDFNNEADTPDNFQSRRPNTSFCFLDIRSPGLGDTAMYLCATSSPRTGVEKLFFGSGTQLSVL.

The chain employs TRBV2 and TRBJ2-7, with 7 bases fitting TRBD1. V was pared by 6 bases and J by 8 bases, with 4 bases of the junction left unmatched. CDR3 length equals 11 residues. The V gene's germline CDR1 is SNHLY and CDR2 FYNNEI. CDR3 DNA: TGTGCCAGCAGCGACAGGGACCAGCAGTACTTC. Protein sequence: CASSDRDQQYF.

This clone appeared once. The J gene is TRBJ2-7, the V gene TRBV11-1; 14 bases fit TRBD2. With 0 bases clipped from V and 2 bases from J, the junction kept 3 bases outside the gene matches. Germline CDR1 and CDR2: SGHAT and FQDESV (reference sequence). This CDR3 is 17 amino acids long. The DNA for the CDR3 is TGTGCCAGCAGCTTAGCTGGGACTAGCGGGAGCCCCTACGAGCAGTACTTC. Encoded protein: CASSLAGTSGSPYEQYF.

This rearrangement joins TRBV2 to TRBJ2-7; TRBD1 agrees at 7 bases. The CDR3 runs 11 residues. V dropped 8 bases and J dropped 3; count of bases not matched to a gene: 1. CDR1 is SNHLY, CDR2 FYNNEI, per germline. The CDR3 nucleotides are TGTGCCAGCCACAGGGGCTACGAGCAGTACTTC. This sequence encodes CASHRGYEQYF.

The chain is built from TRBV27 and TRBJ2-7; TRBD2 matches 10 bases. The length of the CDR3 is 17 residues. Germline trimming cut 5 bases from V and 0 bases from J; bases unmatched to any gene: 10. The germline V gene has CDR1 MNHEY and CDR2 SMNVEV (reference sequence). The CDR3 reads CASSLLAGDLGSYEQYF. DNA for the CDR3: TGTGCCAGCAGTCTCCTAGCGGGAGATTTGGGCTCCTACGAGCAGTACTTC.

The CDR3 loop reads CASRYDSGAFF. Here the CDR3 DNA reads TGTGCCAGCAGATACGACAGCGGGGCTTTCTTT. V usage is TRBV28 and J usage is TRBJ1-1, with a weak D call TRBD1 (5 bases). Germline-derived CDR1 and CDR2 are MDHEN and SYDVKM. Trimming took 6 bases from V and 11 from J, leaving 13 bases between them. This CDR3 contains 11 residues.

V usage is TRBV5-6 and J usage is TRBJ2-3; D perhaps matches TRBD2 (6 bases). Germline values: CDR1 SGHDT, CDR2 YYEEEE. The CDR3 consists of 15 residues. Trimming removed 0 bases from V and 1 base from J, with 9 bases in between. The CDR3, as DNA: TGTGCCAGCAGCTTGGATCCGGGGGGCACAGATACGCAGTATTTT. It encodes CASSLDPGGTDTQYF.

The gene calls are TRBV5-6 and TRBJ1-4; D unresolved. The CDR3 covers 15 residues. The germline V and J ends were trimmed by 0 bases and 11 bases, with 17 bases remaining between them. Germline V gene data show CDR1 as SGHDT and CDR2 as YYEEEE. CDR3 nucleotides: TGTGCCAGCAGCTTGGCCCCCCAGGAAGGCAACAAACTGTTTTTT. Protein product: CASSLAPQEGNKLFF. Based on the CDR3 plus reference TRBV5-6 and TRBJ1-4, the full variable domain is DAGVTQSPTHLIKTRGQQVTLRCSPKSGHDTVSWYQQALGQGPQFIFQYYEEEERQRGNFPDRFSGHQFPNYSSELNVNALLLGDSALYLCASSLAPQEGNKLFFGSGTQLSVL.

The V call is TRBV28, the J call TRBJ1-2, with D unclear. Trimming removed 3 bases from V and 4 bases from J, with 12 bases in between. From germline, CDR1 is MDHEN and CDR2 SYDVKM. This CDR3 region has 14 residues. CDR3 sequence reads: CASSLSPQVYGYTF. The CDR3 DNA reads TGTGCCAGCAGTTTGTCCCCGCAAGTCTATGGCTACACCTTC.

The CDR3 here is CASSEISGVVYEQYF. The CDR3 coding sequence is TGTGCCAGCAGCGAAATAAGTGGGGTGGTCTACGAGCAGTACTTC. J is TRBJ2-7 and V is TRBV7-2; no reliable D call. This CDR3 comprises 15 residues. Trimming pared 5 bases from V and 3 bases from J, leaving 17 bases between. The germline gives CDR1 SGHTA, CDR2 FQGNSA.

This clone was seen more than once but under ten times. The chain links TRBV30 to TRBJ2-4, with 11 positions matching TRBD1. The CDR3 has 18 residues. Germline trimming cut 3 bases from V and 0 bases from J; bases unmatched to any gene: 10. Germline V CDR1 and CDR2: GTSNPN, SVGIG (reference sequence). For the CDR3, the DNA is TGTGCCTGGAGCCCCCGGGACAGGGGGGAGGTAGCCAAAAACATTCAGTACTTC. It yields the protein CAWSPRDRGEVAKNIQYF.

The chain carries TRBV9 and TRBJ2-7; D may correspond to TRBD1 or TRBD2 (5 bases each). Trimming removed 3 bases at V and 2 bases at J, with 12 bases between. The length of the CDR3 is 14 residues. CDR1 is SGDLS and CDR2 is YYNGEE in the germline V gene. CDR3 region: CASSAQGVPYEQYF. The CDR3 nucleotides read TGTGCCAGCAGCGCGCAGGGAGTCCCCTACGAGCAGTACTTC.

CDR3 loop: CASSLVLAGGYEQFF. CDR3 bases: TGCGCCAGCAGCTTGGTTCTAGCGGGAGGGTATGAGCAGTTCTTC. The V call is TRBV5-1, the J call TRBJ2-1; 12 nucleotides align to TRBD2. This CDR3 has 15 amino acids. Germline V gives CDR1 SGHRS, CDR2 YFSETQ. J lost 8 bases, V lost 0 bases, and 3 bases had no gene match.

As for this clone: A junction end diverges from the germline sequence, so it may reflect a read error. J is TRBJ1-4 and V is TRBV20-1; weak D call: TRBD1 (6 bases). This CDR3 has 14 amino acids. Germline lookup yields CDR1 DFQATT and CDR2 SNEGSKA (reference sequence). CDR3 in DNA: TGCAGTGCTAGTCCCGGACAGAGGGTGAGGAGCGTGATTTTT. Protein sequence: CSASPGQRVRSVIF.

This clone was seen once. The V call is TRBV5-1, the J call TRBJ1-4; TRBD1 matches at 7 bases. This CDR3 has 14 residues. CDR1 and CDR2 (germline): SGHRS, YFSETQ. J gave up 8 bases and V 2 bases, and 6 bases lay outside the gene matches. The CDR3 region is CASSFDTGVEKLFF. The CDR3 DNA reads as TGCGCCAGCAGCTTTGACACAGGGGTAGAAAAACTGTTTTTT.

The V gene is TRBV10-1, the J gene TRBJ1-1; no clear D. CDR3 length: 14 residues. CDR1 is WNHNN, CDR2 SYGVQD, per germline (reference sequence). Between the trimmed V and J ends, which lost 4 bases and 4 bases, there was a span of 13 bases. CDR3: CASSAAGSSTEAFF. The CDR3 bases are TGCGCCAGCAGTGCCGCAGGATCGAGCACTGAAGCTTTCTTT.